This TCR beta chain was obtained from a study of response to subunit inactivated influenza vaccine. This clonotype was recorded a few times. TCRdb processed the RT-PCR reads anew with MiXCR; each CDR3 protein has one entry. The table includes roughly 520,000 distinct CDR3 sequences, roughly 23% detected once. In germline, CDR1 is LGHDT, CDR2 YNNKEL (reference sequence). The CDR3 sequence is 12 residues long. V was pared by 11 bases and J by 4 bases, with 2 bases of the junction left unmatched. The chain has TRBV3-1 and TRBJ2-2; the match to TRBD2 covers 9 bases. The input for sequencing was CD4+ T cells sorted from PBMCs, taken about 5 days after vaccination. The TCR originated in a man aged 50-60 years who received an inactivated influenza vaccine. For the CDR3, the DNA is TGTGCCTGCGGGGGGGTCACCGGGGAGCTGTTTTTT. Protein product: CACGGVTGELFF.